Listed below are T cell receptor beta chains from one sample, sequenced in a study of blood T cell repertoires in COVID-19. Clones were sequenced by immunoSEQ multiplex PCR, and TCRdb holds only the in-frame ones, with some missing. The sample lists 100,000 or so clones; roughly nine tenths were seen once. The sequenced sample was peripheral blood. The source of these receptors is a woman between 45 and 60 years old with COVID-19, enrolled during active disease. The CDR3 runs from the conserved cysteine through the conserved F or W. The D gene is left open where the match is weak. For some rows the clone size is stated as once, few or many, or as a class when expanded; others skip it.

J gene	D gene	V gene	clone size	CDR3 DNA	CDR3 protein
TRBJ1-4	TRBD1	TRBV3-1/TRBV3-2	-	TGTGCCAGCAGCCAAGATGGGACAGGGGAAAAACTGTTTTTT	CASSQDGTGEKLFF
TRBJ1-2	-	TRBV28	-	TGTGCCAGCAGTTTGCTGGGCTCAATAAACTATGGCTACACCTTC	CASSLLGSINYGYTF
TRBJ1-5	-	TRBV18	-	TGTGCCAGCTCACCGGGGGCGGCGCAGCCCCAGCATTTT	CASSPGAAQPQHF
TRBJ1-2	-	TRBV6-6	-	TGTGCCAGCAGTGCTAATCAGGGGCAGGGTTATGGCTACACCTTC	CASSANQGQGYGYTF
TRBJ1-2	-	TRBV11-3	-	TGTGCCAGCAGCTTAGAGGGGGCATATGGCTACACCTTC	CASSLEGAYGYTF
TRBJ2-7	TRBD2	TRBV6-6	-	TGTGCCAGCAGTTATGAGGCGGGAGGCGTGCAGTACTTC	CASSYEAGGVQYF
TRBJ2-3	-	TRBV4-1	-	TGCGCCAGCAGCCAAGATAGAACGCAGTATTTT	CASSQDRTQYF
TRBJ2-1	TRBD1	TRBV11-2	-	TGTGCCAGCAGCCGAGGGACAGGGAGCTCCTACAATGAGCAGTTCTTC	CASSRGTGSSYNEQFF
TRBJ1-4	-	TRBV7-9	-	TGTGCCAGCAGCCCCGGGGGGGAACTGTTTTTT	CASSPGGELFF
TRBJ2-7	-	TRBV6-5	-	TGTGCCAGCGGGCATGGGCAAGCCTACGAGCAGTACTTC	CASGHGQAYEQYF
TRBJ1-1	-	TRBV7-7	once	TGTGCCAGCAGCCAGACAGTGAACACTGAAGCTTTCTTT	CASSQTVNTEAFF
TRBJ1-3	TRBD1	TRBV10-3	-	TGTGCCATCACTGAGGGACAGGCCAGAAACACCATATATTTT	CAITEGQARNTIYF
TRBJ2-5	-	TRBV12-3/TRBV12-4	-	TGTGCCAGCAGCCGTGGACGAGGGGAGACCCAGTACTTC	CASSRGRGETQYF
TRBJ2-1	TRBD2	TRBV7-9	-	TGTGCCAGCAGCCTCCGGAGCGGGGGGGCGTACAATGAGCAGTTCTTC	CASSLRSGGAYNEQFF
TRBJ2-3	TRBD2	TRBV5-4	-	TGTGCCAGTCGTAGCGGGGGGGATTTTACGCAGTATTTT	CASRSGGDFTQYF
TRBJ2-7	-	TRBV11-2	-	TGTGCCAGCAGCCAGGACAGAAGCCTCTCCTACGAGCAGTACTTC	CASSQDRSLSYEQYF
TRBJ1-1	-	TRBV7-9	-	TGTGCCAGCAGCACTTACACTGAAGCTTTCTTT	CASSTYTEAFF
TRBJ2-5	-	TRBV30	-	TGTGCCTGGAGTGACGGCGGGGCGGAGACCCAGTACTTC	CAWSDGGAETQYF